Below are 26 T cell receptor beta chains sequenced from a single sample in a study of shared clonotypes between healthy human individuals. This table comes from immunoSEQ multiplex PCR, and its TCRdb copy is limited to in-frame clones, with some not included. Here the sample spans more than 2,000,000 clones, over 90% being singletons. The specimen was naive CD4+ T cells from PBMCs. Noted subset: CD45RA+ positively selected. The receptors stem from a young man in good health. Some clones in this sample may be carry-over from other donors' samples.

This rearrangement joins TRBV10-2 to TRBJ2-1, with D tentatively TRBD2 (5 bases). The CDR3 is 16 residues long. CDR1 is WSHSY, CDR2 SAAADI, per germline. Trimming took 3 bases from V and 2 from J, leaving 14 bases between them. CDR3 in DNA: TGCGCCAGCAGTGACGCCTCTGGACTGACCTACAATGAGCAGTTCTTC. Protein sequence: CASSDASGLTYNEQFF.

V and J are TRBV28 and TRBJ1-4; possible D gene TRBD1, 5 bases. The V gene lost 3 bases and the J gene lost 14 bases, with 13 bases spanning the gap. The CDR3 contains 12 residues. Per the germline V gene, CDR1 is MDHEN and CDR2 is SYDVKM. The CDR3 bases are TGTGCCAGCAGTTTGAGTGGGGCAGGGCTGTTTTTT. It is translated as CASSLSGAGLFF. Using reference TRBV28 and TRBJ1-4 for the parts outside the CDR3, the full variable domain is DVKVTQSSRYLVKRTGEKVFLECVQDMDHENMFWYRQDPGLGLRLIYFSYDVKMKEKGDIPEGYSVSREKKERFSLILESASTNQTSMYLCASSLSGAGLFFGSGTQLSVL.

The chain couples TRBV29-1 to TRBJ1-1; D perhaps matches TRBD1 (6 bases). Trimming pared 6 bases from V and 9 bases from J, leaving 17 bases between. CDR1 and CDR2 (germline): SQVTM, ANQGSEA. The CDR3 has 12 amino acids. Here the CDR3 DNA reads TGCAGCGTGCTACAGGGCTCTCCCCAAGCTTTCTTT. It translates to CSVLQGSPQAFF.

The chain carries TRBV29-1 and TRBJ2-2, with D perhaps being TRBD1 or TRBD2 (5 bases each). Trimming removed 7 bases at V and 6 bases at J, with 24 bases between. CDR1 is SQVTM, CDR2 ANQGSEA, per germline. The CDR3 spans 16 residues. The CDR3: CSALDTGTSSSGELFF. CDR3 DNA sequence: TGCAGCGCTCTCGACACCGGGACCTCTTCCTCCGGGGAGCTGTTTTTT.

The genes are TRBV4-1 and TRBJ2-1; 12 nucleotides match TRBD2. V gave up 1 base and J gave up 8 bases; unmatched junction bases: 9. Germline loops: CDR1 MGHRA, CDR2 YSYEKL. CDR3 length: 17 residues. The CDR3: CASSQASLAGGQDEQFF. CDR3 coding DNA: TGCGCCAGCAGCCAAGCCAGCCTAGCGGGAGGGCAGGATGAGCAGTTCTTC.

DNA of the CDR3: TGTGCCAGCTCACCGCCGAATTTGGGGGAGACCCAGTACTTC. Translated, it gives CASSPPNLGETQYF. The rearrangement uses TRBV18 and TRBJ2-5; no definite D call. Trimming stripped 3 bases from V and 5 bases from J, with 13 bases between. CDR3 length: 14 amino acids. CDR1 and CDR2 (germline): KGHSH, LQKENI. The full variable domain, in which reference TRBV18 and TRBJ2-5 provide the parts outside the CDR3, is NAGVMQNPRHLVRRRGQEARLRCSPMKGHSHVYWYRQLPEEGLKFMVYLQKENIIDESGMPKERFSAEFPKEGPSILRIQQVVRGDSAAYFCASSPPNLGETQYFGPGTRLLVL.

The CDR3 sequence: CASSGSGTGVSFF. The DNA of the CDR3 is TGTGCCAGCTCAGGGTCCGGGACAGGGGTGTCTTTCTTT. This chain links TRBV18 with TRBJ1-1; TRBD1 matches 10 bases. J was trimmed by 12 bases and V by 5 bases; bases with no gene match: 9. The germline V gene has CDR1 KGHSH and CDR2 LQKENI. This CDR3 is 13 amino acids long.

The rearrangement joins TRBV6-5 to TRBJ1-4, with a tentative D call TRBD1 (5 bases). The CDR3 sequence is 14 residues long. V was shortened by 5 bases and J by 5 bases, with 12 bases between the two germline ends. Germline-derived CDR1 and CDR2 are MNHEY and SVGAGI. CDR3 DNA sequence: TGTGCCAGCAGTAAAGGACACCGGAATGAAAAACTGTTTTTT. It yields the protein CASSKGHRNEKLFF.

The CDR3 nucleotides are TGCGCCAGCAGCCGGAGGACAGGGGGCAATCAGCCCCAGCATTTT. It encodes CASSRRTGGNQPQHF. The rearrangement joins TRBV4-1 to TRBJ1-5, with 9 bases lining up with TRBD1. J was trimmed by 2 bases and V by 4 bases; bases with no gene match: 3. Per the germline V gene, CDR1 is MGHRA and CDR2 is YSYEKL. The CDR3 loop spans 15 amino acids.

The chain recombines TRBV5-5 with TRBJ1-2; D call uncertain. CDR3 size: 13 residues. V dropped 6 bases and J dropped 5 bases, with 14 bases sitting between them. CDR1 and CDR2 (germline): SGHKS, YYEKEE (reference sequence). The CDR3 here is CASKIAGSYGYTF. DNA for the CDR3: TGTGCCAGCAAAATCGCGGGGTCTTATGGCTACACCTTC.

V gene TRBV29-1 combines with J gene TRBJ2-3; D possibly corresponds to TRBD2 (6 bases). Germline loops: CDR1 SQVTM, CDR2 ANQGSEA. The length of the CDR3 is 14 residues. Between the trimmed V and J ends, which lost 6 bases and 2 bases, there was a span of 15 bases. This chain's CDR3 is CSVDAGLHTDTQYF. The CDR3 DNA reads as TGCAGCGTCGATGCTGGACTACACACAGATACGCAGTATTTT.

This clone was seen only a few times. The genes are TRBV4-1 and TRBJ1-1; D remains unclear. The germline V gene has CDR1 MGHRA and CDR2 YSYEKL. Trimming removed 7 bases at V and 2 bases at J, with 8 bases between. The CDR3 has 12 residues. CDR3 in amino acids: CASKGTNTEAFF. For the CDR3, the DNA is TGCGCCAGCAAGGGAACCAACACTGAAGCTTTCTTT.

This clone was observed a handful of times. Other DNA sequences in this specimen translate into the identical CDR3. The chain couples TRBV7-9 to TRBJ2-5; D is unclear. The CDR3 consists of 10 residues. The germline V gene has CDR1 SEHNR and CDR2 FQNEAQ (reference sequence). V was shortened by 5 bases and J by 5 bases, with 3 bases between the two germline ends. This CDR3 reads CASSGETQYF. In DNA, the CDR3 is TGTGCCAGCAGCGGGGAGACCCAGTACTTC. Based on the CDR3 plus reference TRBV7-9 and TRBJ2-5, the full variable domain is DTGVSQNPRHKITKRGQNVTFRCDPISEHNRLYWYRQTLGQGPEFLTYFQNEAQLEKSRLLSDRFSAERPKGSFSTLEIQRTEQGDSAMYLCASSGETQYFGPGTRLLVL.

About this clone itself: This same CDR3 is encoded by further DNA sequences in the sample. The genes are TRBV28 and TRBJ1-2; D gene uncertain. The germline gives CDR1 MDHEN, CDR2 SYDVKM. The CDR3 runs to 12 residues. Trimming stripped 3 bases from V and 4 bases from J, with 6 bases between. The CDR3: CASSFRVYGYTF. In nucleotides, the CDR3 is TGTGCCAGCAGTTTCCGGGTCTATGGCTACACCTTC.

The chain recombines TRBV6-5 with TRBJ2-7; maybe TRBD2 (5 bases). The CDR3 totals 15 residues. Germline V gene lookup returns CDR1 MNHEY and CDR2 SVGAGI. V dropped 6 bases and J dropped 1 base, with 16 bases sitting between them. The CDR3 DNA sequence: TGTGCCAGCAGGAGAAAGTGGGAGACTTCCTACGAGCAGTACTTC. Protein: CASRRKWETSYEQYF.

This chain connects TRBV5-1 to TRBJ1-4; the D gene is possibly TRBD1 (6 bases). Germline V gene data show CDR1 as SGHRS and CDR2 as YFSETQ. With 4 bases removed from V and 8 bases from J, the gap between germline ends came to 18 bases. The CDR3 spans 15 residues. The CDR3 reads CASSVQGGSEEKLFF. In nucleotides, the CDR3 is TGCGCCAGCAGCGTACAGGGAGGAAGCGAAGAAAAACTGTTTTTT. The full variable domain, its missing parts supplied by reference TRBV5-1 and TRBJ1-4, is KAGVTQTPRYLIKTRGQQVTLSCSPISGHRSVSWYQQTPGQGLQFLFEYFSETQRNKGNFPGRFSGRQFSNSRSEMNVSTLELGDSALYLCASSVQGGSEEKLFFGSGTQLSVL.

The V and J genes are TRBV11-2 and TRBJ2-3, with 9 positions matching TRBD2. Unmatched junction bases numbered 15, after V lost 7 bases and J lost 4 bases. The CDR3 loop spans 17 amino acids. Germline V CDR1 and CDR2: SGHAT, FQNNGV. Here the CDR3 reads CASTLLNSGSGADTQYF. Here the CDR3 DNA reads TGTGCCAGCACCCTGTTAAATAGCGGGAGCGGGGCAGATACGCAGTATTTT.

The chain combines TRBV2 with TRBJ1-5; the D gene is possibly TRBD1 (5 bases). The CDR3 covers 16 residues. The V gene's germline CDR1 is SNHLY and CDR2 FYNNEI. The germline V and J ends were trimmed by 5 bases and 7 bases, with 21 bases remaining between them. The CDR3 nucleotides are TGTGCCAGCAGTTTGCAGGGAAGCCCATCTGGGCAGCCCCAGCATTTT. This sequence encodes CASSLQGSPSGQPQHF.

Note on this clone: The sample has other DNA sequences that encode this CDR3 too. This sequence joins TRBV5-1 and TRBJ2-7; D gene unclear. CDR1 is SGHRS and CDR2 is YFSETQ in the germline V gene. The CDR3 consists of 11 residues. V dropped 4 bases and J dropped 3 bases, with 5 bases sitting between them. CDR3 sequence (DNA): TGCGCCAGCAGCAATAGCTACGAGCAGTACTTC. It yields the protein CASSNSYEQYF.

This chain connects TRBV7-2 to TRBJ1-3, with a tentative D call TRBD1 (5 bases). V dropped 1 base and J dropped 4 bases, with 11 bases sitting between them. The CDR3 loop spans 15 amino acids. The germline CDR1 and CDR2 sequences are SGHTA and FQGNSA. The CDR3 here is CASSLVQVQGNTIYF. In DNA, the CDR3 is TGTGCCAGCAGCTTAGTACAGGTGCAGGGAAACACCATATATTTT.

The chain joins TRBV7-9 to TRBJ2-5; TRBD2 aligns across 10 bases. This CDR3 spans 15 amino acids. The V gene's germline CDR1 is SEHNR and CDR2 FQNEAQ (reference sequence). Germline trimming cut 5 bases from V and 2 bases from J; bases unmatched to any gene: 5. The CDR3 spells CASSRRTSGQETQYF. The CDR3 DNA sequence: TGTGCCAGCAGCCGTAGGACTAGCGGACAAGAGACCCAGTACTTC.

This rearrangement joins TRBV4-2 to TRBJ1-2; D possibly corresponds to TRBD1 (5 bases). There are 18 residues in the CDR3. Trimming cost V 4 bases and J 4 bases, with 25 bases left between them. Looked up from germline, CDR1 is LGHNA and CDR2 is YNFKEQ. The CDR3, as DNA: TGTGCCAGCAGCCCCACCAGCCCTCCGGGACGGGGATCCTATGGCTACACCTTC. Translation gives CASSPTSPPGRGSYGYTF.

Here the CDR3 reads CASSERYSGTSNEWQFF. The CDR3 DNA sequence: TGCGCCAGCAGTGAACGATACTCCGGGACTAGCAATGAGTGGCAGTTCTTC. The rearrangement joins TRBV10-2 to TRBJ2-1; 9 bases align to TRBD2. Losses at the gene ends were 3 bases for V and 12 bases for J; bases not matched to a gene: 18. Germline CDR1 and CDR2: WSHSY and SAAADI. The CDR3 has 17 amino acids.

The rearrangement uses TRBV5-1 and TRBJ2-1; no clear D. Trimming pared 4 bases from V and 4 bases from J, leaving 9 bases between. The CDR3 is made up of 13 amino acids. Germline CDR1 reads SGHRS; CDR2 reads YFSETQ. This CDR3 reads CASSPVLYNEQFF. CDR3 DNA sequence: TGCGCCAGCAGCCCAGTCCTTTACAATGAGCAGTTCTTC.

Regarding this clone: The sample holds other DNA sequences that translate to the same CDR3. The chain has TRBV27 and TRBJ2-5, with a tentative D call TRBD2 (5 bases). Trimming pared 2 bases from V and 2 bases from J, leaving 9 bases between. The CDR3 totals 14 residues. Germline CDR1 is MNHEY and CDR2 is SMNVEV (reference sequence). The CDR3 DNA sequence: TGTGCCAGCAGTTTAAGGCGCGGGCAAGAGACCCAGTACTTC. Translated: CASSLRRGQETQYF.

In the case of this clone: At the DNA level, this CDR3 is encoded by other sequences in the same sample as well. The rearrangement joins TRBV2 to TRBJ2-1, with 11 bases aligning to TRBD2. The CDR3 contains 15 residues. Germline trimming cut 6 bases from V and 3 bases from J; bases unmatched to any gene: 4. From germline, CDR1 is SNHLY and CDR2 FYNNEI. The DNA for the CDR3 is TGTGCCAGCAGCCTGCTAGCGGGAGGCTACAATGAGCAGTTCTTC. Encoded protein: CASSLLAGGYNEQFF.